This T cell receptor beta chain was sequenced for a study of cytomegalovirus exposure and HLA in healthy donors. Background on the study: Around 85 million unique TCRs from HLA-typed donors were held in an early data release. Findings and caveats of the study: In a later analysis, at a false discovery rate of 0.05, under 20,000 TCR beta sequences were associated with HLA alleles. The classifier was said to identify cytomegalovirus status with high specificity and sensitivity.

PCR primers comprised 60 Vbeta and 13 Jbeta primers. Clones were sequenced by immunoSEQ multiplex PCR, and TCRdb holds only the in-frame ones, with some missing. The sample data list 55,000 or so clones. V was pared by 4 bases and J by 5 bases, with 3 bases of the junction left unmatched. This CDR3 comprises 13 residues. Germline V lookup: CDR1 SNHLY, CDR2 FYNNEI. About this clone itself: Its antigen is unidentified.

V is TRBV2 and J is TRBJ1-1; 8 bases are shared with TRBD1. This sequence originates from a woman in her 30s in good health and CMV-seropositive. The sample was PBMCs. The CDR3 nucleotides are TGTGCCAGCAGTGTGGACAGGGCTACTGAAGCTTTCTTT. Translating gives CASSVDRATEAFF.